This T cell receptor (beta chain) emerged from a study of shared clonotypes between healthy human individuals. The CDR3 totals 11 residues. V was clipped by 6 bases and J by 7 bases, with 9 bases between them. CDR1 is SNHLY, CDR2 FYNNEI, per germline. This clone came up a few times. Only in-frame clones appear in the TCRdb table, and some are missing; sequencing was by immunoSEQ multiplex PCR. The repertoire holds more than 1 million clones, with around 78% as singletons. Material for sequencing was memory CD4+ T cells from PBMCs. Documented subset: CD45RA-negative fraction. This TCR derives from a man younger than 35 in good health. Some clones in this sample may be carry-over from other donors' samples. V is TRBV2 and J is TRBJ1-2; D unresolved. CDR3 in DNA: TGTGCCAGCAGGGGTGTGGGTGGCTACACCTTC. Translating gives CASRGVGGYTF.